The 29 T cell receptor beta chains reported below all come from one sample, sequenced in a study of Tregs in tolerant kidney transplant recipients. Here immunoSEQ multiplex PCR was the method, and the copy in TCRdb shows in-frame clones only, minus some. The data show over 60,000 clones, 95% to 98% seen once. The sequenced sample was CD4+ T cells from blood, obtained before the transplant. These receptors were collected from a human donor who received a combined kidney and bone marrow transplant.

CDR3 nucleotide sequence: TGTGCCAGCAGCCCGAAGCTAGGCAACTACGAGCAGTACTTC. Its translation: CASSPKLGNYEQYF. The chain has TRBV7-7 and TRBJ2-7, with D hard to call. V was shortened by 5 bases and J by 3 bases, with 14 bases between the two germline ends. Germline CDR1 is SSHAT and CDR2 is FNYEAQ (reference sequence). The CDR3 runs 14 residues.

This rearrangement joins TRBV19 to TRBJ2-1; TRBD2 matches at 9 bases. The junction had 8 bases not matched to a gene; V was cut back by 5 bases and J by 0 bases. The CDR3 is 17 amino acids. CDR1 is LNHDA, CDR2 SQIVND, per germline (reference sequence). The CDR3 nucleotides read TGTGCCAGTAGTCCTCTGAGCGGGAGGCTCTCCTACAATGAGCAGTTCTTC. This translates into CASSPLSGRLSYNEQFF.

This clone was counted once. The CDR3 reads CASSLVGRWTGELFF. CDR3 in DNA: TGTGCCAGCAGTTTAGTTGGGCGCTGGACCGGGGAGCTGTTTTTT. The V gene is TRBV27, the J gene TRBJ2-2; no clear D. Germline V lookup: CDR1 MNHEY, CDR2 SMNVEV (reference sequence). Between the trimmed V and J ends, which lost 2 bases and 5 bases, there was a span of 12 bases. The CDR3 is 15 residues long.

The table lists this clone with a count of one. The V gene is TRBV7-2, the J gene TRBJ2-5; D gene unclear. Germline V CDR1 and CDR2: SGHTA, FQGNSA. V was trimmed by 3 bases and J by 4 bases, leaving 3 bases between them. This CDR3 has 11 amino acids. CDR3 protein: CASSFRETQYF. As DNA, the CDR3 is TGTGCCAGCAGCTTTCGAGAGACCCAGTACTTC. Full variable domain (rest looked up from reference TRBV7-2 and TRBJ2-5): GAGVSQSPSNKVTEKGKDVELRCDPISGHTALYWYRQSLGQGLEFLIYFQGNSAPDKSGLPSDRFSAERTGGSVSTLTIQRTQQEDSAVYLCASSFRETQYFGPGTRLLVL.

The chain carries TRBV4-3 and TRBJ2-5; D is perhaps TRBD2 (6 bases). V lost 4 bases and J lost 5, with 23 bases in between. Germline CDR1 reads LGHNA; CDR2 reads YSLEER. The CDR3 has 17 amino acids. Here the CDR3 reads CASSLSKTSPAQETQYF. The CDR3 DNA follows: TGCGCCAGCAGCCTTTCAAAGACTAGTCCCGCCCAGGAGACCCAGTACTTC.

The CDR3 DNA is TGTGCCAGCAGCCCCAATCCGGTCGAGACCCAGTACTTC. Translation: CASSPNPVETQYF. The J gene is TRBJ2-5, the V gene TRBV7-6; no reliable D call. Germline CDR1 is SGHVS and CDR2 is FNYEAQ. The V end lost 5 bases, the J end lost 5 bases, and 12 bases lay between the germline ends. The CDR3 length is 13 residues.

The chain uses TRBV2 and TRBJ1-5; D may be TRBD1 (6 bases). Germline loops: CDR1 SNHLY, CDR2 FYNNEI. V gave up 9 bases and J gave up 3 bases, with 15 bases separating them. This CDR3 has 14 residues. CDR3 region: CASSKDSPNQPQHF. CDR3 nucleotides: TGTGCCAGTTCTAAGGACAGCCCCAATCAGCCCCAGCATTTT.

The chain is built from TRBV18 and TRBJ2-7, with TRBD2 identical over 15 bases. J lost 0 bases, V lost 4 bases, and 7 bases had no gene match. The length of the CDR3 is 18 residues. The V gene's germline CDR1 is KGHSH and CDR2 LQKENI. The CDR3, as DNA: TGTGCCAGCTCACTGGGACTAGCGGGAGGCGGGCCCTCCTACGAGCAGTACTTC. Protein sequence: CASSLGLAGGGPSYEQYF.

This clone was found once. V usage is TRBV27 and J usage is TRBJ2-6, with D possibly TRBD1 on 6 matching bases. The CDR3 contains 15 residues. Germline-derived CDR1 and CDR2 are MNHEY and SMNVEV (reference sequence). V gave up 7 bases and J gave up 4 bases, with 14 bases separating them. CDR3 region: CASTERGSGANVLTF. DNA for the CDR3: TGTGCCAGCACCGAAAGGGGGTCCGGGGCCAACGTCCTGACTTTC.

The chain joins TRBV11-2 to TRBJ1-1; D possibly corresponds to TRBD1 (6 bases). CDR3 size: 17 residues. V lost 4 bases and J 4 bases, leaving 22 bases between the germline ends. CDR1 and CDR2 from the germline V gene are SGHAT and FQNNGV. The CDR3 DNA is TGTGCCAGCAGCTCAAGGCCGGGGGGCGCAAGTGTCACTGAAGCTTTCTTT. This gives the protein CASSSRPGGASVTEAFF.

The chain carries TRBV7-9 and TRBJ2-3, with 11 bases identical to TRBD2. The CDR3 sequence is 18 residues long. Germline-derived CDR1 and CDR2 are SEHNR and FQNEAQ (reference sequence). V dropped 1 base and J dropped 4; count of bases not matched to a gene: 10. The CDR3 is CASSLVAWTSGFSDTQYF. The DNA for the CDR3 is TGTGCCAGCAGCTTAGTGGCATGGACTAGCGGGTTCTCAGATACGCAGTATTTT.

The chain combines TRBV14 with TRBJ2-3; D not certain. V lost 2 bases and J lost 1, with 13 bases in between. The CDR3 extends over 16 amino acids. Germline lookup yields CDR1 SGHDN and CDR2 FVKESK. Here the CDR3 reads CASSQRLSSGTDTQYF. For the CDR3, the DNA is TGTGCCAGCAGCCAAAGACTGTCTAGTGGCACAGATACGCAGTATTTT.

V gene TRBV30 combines with J gene TRBJ2-1; 11 nucleotides agree with TRBD2. V lost 3 bases and J lost 5; bases outside the gene matches: 6. From germline, CDR1 is GTSNPN and CDR2 SVGIG (reference sequence). This CDR3 has 15 residues. CDR3 in amino acids: CAWSLGTSGNNEQFF. CDR3 nucleotide sequence: TGTGCCTGGAGCCTCGGGACTAGCGGCAACAATGAGCAGTTCTTC.

This chain joins TRBV18 and TRBJ1-3; weak D call: TRBD1 (5 bases). V was cut by 4 bases and J by 2 bases, with 9 bases left in between. Germline V CDR1 and CDR2: KGHSH, LQKENI. This CDR3 is 14 amino acids long. CDR3 sequence reads: CASSLRGTGNTIYF. The CDR3 coding sequence is TGTGCCAGCTCACTAAGGGGAACTGGAAACACCATATATTTT.

The rearrangement links TRBV4-1 to TRBJ2-1, with D possibly TRBD2 on 6 matching bases. CDR1 is MGHRA, CDR2 YSYEKL, per germline. The CDR3 loop spans 16 amino acids. V lost 1 base and J lost 3, with 13 bases in between. The CDR3 DNA follows: TGCGCCAGCAGCCAAGGTCTTGGCGGGGTCTACAATGAGCAGTTCTTC. Protein: CASSQGLGGVYNEQFF.

This chain links TRBV6-6 with TRBJ1-5, with 7 bases identical to TRBD1. V lost 10 bases and J lost 5; bases outside the gene matches: 11. The CDR3 length is 14 residues. The germline V gene encodes CDR1 MNHNY and CDR2 SVGAGI (reference sequence). The CDR3 coding sequence is TGTGCCACTAAATCGGGACAGAACTATCAGCCCCAGCATTTT. Its translation is CATKSGQNYQPQHF.

Comment on this clone: Other DNA sequences in this sample translate to the same CDR3. The chain recombines TRBV18 with TRBJ1-1, with 9 bases aligning to TRBD1. Germline values: CDR1 KGHSH, CDR2 LQKENI. V lost 3 bases, J lost 2 bases, and 1 base stayed unmatched. CDR3 length: 14 residues. Written as DNA, the CDR3 is TGTGCCAGCTCACCGGACAGGGGAAACACTGAAGCTTTCTTT. Amino acid sequence: CASSPDRGNTEAFF.

This clone came up once. The CDR3 loop reads CASSADREGYTF. In DNA form, the CDR3 reads TGTGCCAGCTCAGCAGACAGGGAAGGCTACACCTTC. V and J are TRBV18 and TRBJ1-2; 7 nucleotides line up with TRBD1. V was pared by 5 bases and J by 8 bases, with 5 bases of the junction left unmatched. CDR1 and CDR2 (germline): KGHSH, LQKENI. The CDR3 totals 12 residues.

The genes are TRBV25-1 and TRBJ2-1; maybe TRBD2 (5 bases). The CDR3 totals 15 residues. The ends were cut back, 5 bases at V and 5 bases at J, with 16 bases in the middle. Germline CDR1 is MGHDK and CDR2 is SYGVNS. CDR3 in amino acids: CASSSTRKLNNEQFF. The CDR3 nucleotides are TGTGCCAGCAGTTCCACTAGGAAGCTAAACAATGAGCAGTTCTTC.

The chain links TRBV13 to TRBJ1-2; D remains ambiguous. V was cut by 5 bases and J by 1 base, with 17 bases left in between. The CDR3 runs to 16 residues. Germline V gene lookup returns CDR1 PRHDT and CDR2 FYEKMQ (reference sequence). The CDR3 spells CASSQRRAYLNYGYTF. CDR3 nucleotide sequence: TGTGCCAGCAGCCAACGGAGGGCTTACCTTAACTATGGCTACACCTTC.

The genes are TRBV9 and TRBJ2-3; 10 bases map to TRBD2. CDR1 and CDR2 from the germline V gene are SGDLS and YYNGEE. This CDR3 is built from 16 residues. With 4 bases clipped from V and 3 bases from J, the junction kept 8 bases outside the gene matches. CDR3 amino acids: CASSTTLAGGTDTQYF. CDR3 in DNA: TGTGCCAGCAGCACCACTTTAGCGGGGGGAACAGATACGCAGTATTTT.

The chain has TRBV7-3 and TRBJ2-3; D unclear. The CDR3 spans 16 residues. V was shortened by 2 bases and J by 1 base, with 13 bases between the two germline ends. Germline assignment: CDR1 SGHTA and CDR2 FQGTGA. CDR3 DNA sequence: TGTGCCAGCAGCTTATTGGGTAGCCGGGGCACAGATACGCAGTATTTT. Protein product: CASSLLGSRGTDTQYF.

The chain recombines TRBV9 with TRBJ1-3; D remains ambiguous. V lost 0 bases to trimming and J lost 11 bases, with 9 bases between them. CDR1 is SGDLS and CDR2 is YYNGEE in the germline V gene. The CDR3 sequence is 12 residues long. CDR3 region: CASSVGARPIYF. CDR3 bases: TGTGCCAGCAGCGTAGGCGCCAGGCCCATATATTTT.

The genes are TRBV18 and TRBJ1-2, with 11 bases identical to TRBD1. Germline values: CDR1 KGHSH, CDR2 LQKENI. This CDR3 contains 18 residues. Trimming took 2 bases from V and 6 from J; bases not matched to a gene: 14. As DNA, the CDR3 is TGTGCCAGCTCACCATATGCTCCCGGACAGGGGGCGATGAATGGCTACACCTTC. This gives the protein CASSPYAPGQGAMNGYTF.

J is TRBJ2-7 and V is TRBV14; 9 bases are a match to TRBD1. V was pared by 4 bases and J by 3 bases, with 7 bases of the junction left unmatched. CDR1 and CDR2 (germline): SGHDN, FVKESK. This CDR3 contains 15 residues. CDR3 region: CASSLRPGQGYEQYF. The DNA of the CDR3 is TGTGCCAGCAGCCTGCGCCCGGGACAGGGCTACGAGCAGTACTTC.

This clone occurred once. The rearrangement joins TRBV6-1 to TRBJ2-2, with 8 bases that match TRBD1. Germline V gene lookup returns CDR1 MNHNS and CDR2 SASEGT. The CDR3 has 13 residues. V shed 7 bases, J shed 6 bases, and the junction held 4 bases outside the gene matches. Written as DNA, the CDR3 is TGTGCCAGCATTAAACAGGGGGCCGGGGAGCTGTTTTTT. It specifies CASIKQGAGELFF.

CDR3 nucleotides: TGTGCCACCAGCAGTACGATAGGGAGACCCCCAATTTATGGCTACACCTTC. Protein: CATSSTIGRPPIYGYTF. This chain uses TRBV15 with TRBJ1-2; D is unclear. This CDR3 contains 17 residues. CDR1 is LNHNV, CDR2 YYDKDF, per germline (reference sequence). The V and J ends lost 3 bases and 5 bases respectively, with 22 bases between them. Using reference TRBV15 and TRBJ1-2 for the parts outside the CDR3, the full variable domain is DAMVIQNPRYQVTQFGKPVTLSCSQTLNHNVMYWYQQKSSQAPKLLFHYYDKDFNNEADTPDNFQSRRPNTSFCFLDIRSPGLGDTAMYLCATSSTIGRPPIYGYTFGSGTRLTVV.

The V call is TRBV30, the J call TRBJ1-4, with D tentatively TRBD1 (6 bases). The CDR3 contains 14 residues. From germline, CDR1 is GTSNPN and CDR2 SVGIG (reference sequence). Between the trimmed V and J ends, which lost 3 bases and 8 bases, there was a span of 16 bases. The CDR3 region is CAWSFDRTREKLFF. The CDR3 bases are TGTGCCTGGAGCTTCGACAGGACTAGGGAAAAACTGTTTTTT.

This clone was recorded a few times. This sequence joins TRBV6-5 and TRBJ2-5; 7 nucleotides align to TRBD2. Germline V lookup: CDR1 MNHEY, CDR2 SVGAGI. The trim removed 7 bases at V and 5 bases at J, leaving 13 bases unmatched. The CDR3 contains 15 residues. The CDR3, as DNA: TGTGCCAGCACTCTCGTCTGGGGGAGGGTTGAGACCCAGTACTTC. Translated: CASTLVWGRVETQYF.